This T cell receptor (beta chain) was observed in a study of a mutant IDH1 vaccine in newly diagnosed glioma. Study as a whole: Patients under treatment included 62.5% males and approximately 40% females and had a mean age of 40.4 years.

The table came from immunoSEQ multiplex PCR; TCRdb's copy has only in-frame clones and leaves some out. The repertoire holds 92,000 or so clones, with 82% as singletons. Described time point: baseline, week 1 (first vaccination visit). Treatment noted: pre-vaccination baseline after standard-of-care therapy. V was cut by 0 bases and J by 1 base, with 12 bases left in between. This CDR3 is built from 15 residues. CDR1 is GTSNPN and CDR2 is SVGIG in the germline V gene (reference sequence). The receptor was derived from a man between 40 and 49 years old with glioma. Some clones in this sample may be carry-over from other donors' samples. The chain is built from TRBV30 and TRBJ2-5, with D perhaps TRBD1 (6 bases). Sequenced here: PBMCs, sampled from a glioma patient treated with radiotherapy, temozolomide or both. CDR3 DNA: TGTGCCTGGAGTGTCCAGGGGCCCTTCCAAGAGACCCAGTACTTC. Translating it yields CAWSVQGPFQETQYF. Complete variable domain (other parts from reference TRBV30 and TRBJ2-5): SQTIHQWPATLVQPVGSPLSLECTVEGTSNPNLYWYRQAAGRGLQLLFYSVGIGQISSEVPQNLSASRPQDRQFILSSKKLLLSDSGFYLCAWSVQGPFQETQYFGPGTRLLVL.